The 8 T cell receptor beta chains listed next were all sequenced from one sample in a study of radiotherapy plus CTLA-4 blockade in lung cancer. Sequencing used immunoSEQ multiplex PCR; TCRdb keeps in-frame clones, though not all of them. The sample contains under 35,000 clones, approximately 77% of which appear only once. Material: peripheral blood, obtained from a patient treated with radiotherapy plus ipilimumab. The receptors shown here come from a human donor with non-small cell lung cancer whose response to radiotherapy plus ipilimumab could not be evaluated.

This clone was seen more than once but under ten times. The rearrangement joins TRBV6-1 to TRBJ2-3; 7 bases agree with TRBD2. The J segment lost 1 base and the V segment lost 6 bases, leaving 7 bases of the junction unmatched. Germline V gene data show CDR1 as MNHNS and CDR2 as SASEGT. The CDR3 is made up of 15 amino acids. DNA for the CDR3: TGTGCCAGCAGGAATGGCGGGAGTGGCACAGATACGCAGTATTTT. Translated: CASRNGGSGTDTQYF.

In this sample, this clone turned up a few times. V usage is TRBV11-2 and J usage is TRBJ1-2; D gene unclear. CDR1 and CDR2 (germline): SGHAT, FQNNGV. The CDR3 length is 13 residues. The V end was cut by 5 bases, the J end by 6 bases, with 13 bases between. The CDR3 region is CASSTNAGDGYTF. The CDR3 nucleotides read TGTGCCAGCAGCACTAACGCGGGAGATGGCTACACCTTC.

The V gene is TRBV6-6, the J gene TRBJ2-7; possible D gene TRBD2, 6 bases. CDR3 size: 13 residues. Germline CDR1 reads MNHNY; CDR2 reads SVGAGI (reference sequence). V was shortened by 4 bases and J by 3 bases, with 10 bases between the two germline ends. CDR3 residues: CASSSGLRYEQYF. CDR3 DNA: TGTGCCAGCAGTTCGGGACTTCGCTACGAGCAGTACTTC.

This clone has a single count. V is TRBV7-4 and J is TRBJ2-2; TRBD2 is a possible D gene (6 bases). CDR1 is SGHVT, CDR2 SQSDAQ, per germline. The CDR3 is 19 residues long. Trimming left V 0 bases short and J 4 bases short, with 21 bases between. The CDR3 DNA follows: TGTGCCAGCAGCTTAGCGATTTTAGGACGGGGAGGCGGCACCGGGGAGCTGTTTTTT. Its protein product is CASSLAILGRGGGTGELFF.

The V call is TRBV6-1, the J call TRBJ2-1; the D gene is possibly TRBD2 (6 bases). Germline CDR1 reads MNHNS; CDR2 reads SASEGT. The CDR3 has 14 residues. V was pared by 3 bases and J by 9 bases, with 15 bases between. In DNA, the CDR3 is TGTGCCAGCAGTGAGCTCGGGAGTGGGAGTGAGCAGTTCTTC. It codes for CASSELGSGSEQFF.

The chain uses TRBV4-1 and TRBJ2-7; 10 positions agree with TRBD1. Germline V gene sequence: CDR1 MGHRA, CDR2 YSYEKL. The CDR3 runs 15 residues. The V gene end was trimmed by 1 base and the J gene end by 3 bases; junction bases not matched to a gene: 3. CDR3 protein: CASSQATGGFYEQYF. The DNA of the CDR3 is TGCGCCAGCAGCCAAGCGACAGGGGGCTTCTACGAGCAGTACTTC.

The rearrangement uses TRBV28 and TRBJ1-1, with 7 bases fitting TRBD1. CDR1 and CDR2 from the germline V gene are MDHEN and SYDVKM. The CDR3 loop spans 16 amino acids. With V trimmed by 3 bases and J by 1 base, 8 bases remained unmatched. The CDR3, as DNA: TGTGCCAGCAGTTTGTTGATAGGGGGCGAGAACACTGAAGCTTTCTTT. Translated, it gives CASSLLIGGENTEAFF.

V and J are TRBV6-1 and TRBJ1-4; D may be TRBD1 (5 bases). Germline V lookup: CDR1 MNHNS, CDR2 SASEGT. The CDR3 runs to 14 residues. V was pared by 4 bases and J by 4 bases, with 10 bases between. The chain's CDR3 is CASSGGLSNEKLFF. CDR3 nucleotides: TGTGCCAGCAGTGGGGGACTCAGTAATGAAAAACTGTTTTTT.